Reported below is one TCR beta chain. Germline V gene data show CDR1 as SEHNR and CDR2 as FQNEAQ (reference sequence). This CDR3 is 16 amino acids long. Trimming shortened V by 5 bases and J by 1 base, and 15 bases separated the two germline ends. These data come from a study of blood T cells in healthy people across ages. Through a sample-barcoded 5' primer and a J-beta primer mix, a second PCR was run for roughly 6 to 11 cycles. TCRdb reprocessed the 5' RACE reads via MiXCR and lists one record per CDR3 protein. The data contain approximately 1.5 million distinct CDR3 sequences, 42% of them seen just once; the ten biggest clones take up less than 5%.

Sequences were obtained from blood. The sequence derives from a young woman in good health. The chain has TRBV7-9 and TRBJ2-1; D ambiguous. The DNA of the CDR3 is TGTGCCAGCAGCCCCCCGGGCATCAAGTCCTACAATGAGCAGTTCTTC. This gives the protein CASSPPGIKSYNEQFF.